A single sample gave rise to the 23 T cell receptor beta chains below, sequenced in a study of blood T cells in healthy people across ages. Sample-barcoded 5' priming and a J-beta primer mix drove a second PCR of 7 to 11 cycles. TCRdb itself ran the 5' RACE reads through MiXCR, one entry per CDR3 protein. Seen here are approximately 800,000 distinct CDR3 sequences, around half observed once, and the top ten hold about a sixth. The sequencing input was blood. Every receptor here comes from a man older than 75 in good health.

The table lists this clonotype with many counts. The chain couples TRBV12-3 or TRBV12-4 to TRBJ2-3; no reliable D call. The CDR3 sequence is 15 residues long. V lost 3 bases, J lost 3 bases, and 13 bases lay in between. The chain's CDR3 is CASSFGTVGTDTQYF. The CDR3 DNA sequence: TGTGCCAGCAGTTTTGGAACAGTGGGGACAGATACGCAGTATTTT.

The chain is built from TRBV4-2 and TRBJ1-5, with 10 bases identical to TRBD1. The CDR3 has 15 amino acids. After removal of 3 bases from V and 4 bases from J, the junction contained 3 bases not matched to a gene. Germline lookup yields CDR1 LGHNA and CDR2 YNFKEQ. For the CDR3, the DNA is TGTGCCAGCAGCCAGGGACAGGGGCAAAATCAGCCCCAGCATTTT. It encodes CASSQGQGQNQPQHF.

This clonotype was counted a few times. The J gene is TRBJ1-2, the V gene TRBV7-9, with D unclear. This CDR3 spans 14 amino acids. Germline V lookup: CDR1 SEHNR, CDR2 FQNEAQ (reference sequence). V was trimmed by 1 base and J by 3 bases, leaving 9 bases between them. The CDR3 protein is CASSLVVSDYGYTF. CDR3 in DNA: TGTGCCAGCAGCTTAGTTGTCAGCGACTATGGCTACACCTTC.

V is TRBV5-1 and J is TRBJ2-1, with 7 bases matching TRBD2. CDR3 size: 15 residues. V shed 0 bases and J 6 bases; nucleotides not matched to a gene: 6. Looked up from germline, CDR1 is SGHRS and CDR2 is YFSETQ. Here the CDR3 DNA reads TGCGCCAGCAGCTTGGCGGTGCGGGAGCCCAATGAGCAGTTCTTC. Amino acids: CASSLAVREPNEQFF.

This chain links TRBV5-6 with TRBJ1-1; a weak D match, TRBD1 (5 bases). The CDR3 covers 13 residues. The V gene lost 5 bases and the J gene lost 2 bases, with 10 bases spanning the gap. Germline V gene sequence: CDR1 SGHDT, CDR2 YYEEEE. Here the CDR3 DNA reads TGTGCCAGCAGGAGGGGCCTAAACACTGAAGCTTTCTTT. It yields the protein CASRRGLNTEAFF. The full variable domain, with the rest looked up from reference TRBV5-6 and TRBJ1-1, is DAGVTQSPTHLIKTRGQQVTLRCSPKSGHDTVSWYQQALGQGPQFIFQYYEEEERQRGNFPDRFSGHQFPNYSSELNVNALLLGDSALYLCASRRGLNTEAFFGQGTRLTVV.

This sequence joins TRBV12-3 or TRBV12-4 and TRBJ2-1, with 11 bases lining up with TRBD2. The ends lost 5 bases at V and 9 bases at J; junction bases unmatched: 3. This CDR3 region has 13 residues. CDR3 nucleotides: TGTGCCAGCAGTATACTAGCGGGGGCTGAGCAGTTCTTC. This gives the protein CASSILAGAEQFF.

The table lists this clonotype with a few counts. This chain uses TRBV20-1 with TRBJ2-1; tentative D call: TRBD2 (6 bases). Germline V CDR1 and CDR2: DFQATT, SNEGSKA (reference sequence). Trimming removed 5 bases from V and 4 bases from J, with 15 bases in between. The CDR3 spans 14 residues. The CDR3 spells CSALRLDFYNEQFF. DNA of the CDR3: TGCAGTGCTCTCAGACTAGATTTTTACAATGAGCAGTTCTTC.

This clonotype was counted a few times. This chain uses TRBV28 with TRBJ2-3; the match to TRBD2 covers 9 bases. The CDR3 has 16 amino acids. Germline CDR1 reads MDHEN; CDR2 reads SYDVKM. V gave up 6 bases and J gave up 6 bases; unmatched junction bases: 13. As DNA, the CDR3 is TGTGCCAGCAGACCGGCCGGGGCTAGCGGGATCGATACGCAGTATTTT. Translation gives CASRPAGASGIDTQYF.

Only one count was recorded for this clonotype. This chain links TRBV14 with TRBJ1-6; TRBD1 might be the D (6 bases). The CDR3 loop spans 15 amino acids. Per germline, CDR1 SGHDN and CDR2 FVKESK. Between the trimmed V and J ends, which lost 2 bases and 5 bases, there was a span of 10 bases. The DNA for the CDR3 is TGTGCCAGCAGCCAAATGGGACAAAATAATTCACCCCTCCACTTT. This encodes CASSQMGQNNSPLHF.

This clonotype occurred a few times. V is TRBV5-1 and J is TRBJ1-5; D might be TRBD1 (6 bases). The CDR3 runs to 15 residues. Between the trimmed V and J ends, which lost 3 bases and 5 bases, there was a span of 15 bases. The germline CDR1 and CDR2 sequences are SGHRS and YFSETQ. The CDR3 loop is CASSSTGIGDQPQHF. CDR3 in DNA: TGCGCCAGCAGCTCAACAGGGATCGGGGATCAGCCCCAGCATTTT.

This chain uses TRBV15 with TRBJ2-7, with TRBD1 matching 9 bases. The CDR3 extends over 15 amino acids. V lost 1 base, J lost 5 bases, and 6 bases stayed unmatched. Per the germline V gene, CDR1 is LNHNV and CDR2 is YYDKDF (reference sequence). The CDR3 sequence: CATSRAGTGTNEQYF. CDR3 DNA sequence: TGTGCCACCAGCAGAGCGGGGACAGGGACGAACGAGCAGTACTTC. Combining the CDR3 with reference TRBV15 and TRBJ2-7 gives the whole variable domain DAMVIQNPRYQVTQFGKPVTLSCSQTLNHNVMYWYQQKSSQAPKLLFHYYDKDFNNEADTPDNFQSRRPNTSFCFLDIRSPGLGDTAMYLCATSRAGTGTNEQYFGPGTRLTVT.

The rearrangement uses TRBV20-1 and TRBJ2-1; TRBD2 matches 7 bases. This CDR3 is built from 15 residues. The trim removed 6 bases at V and 8 bases at J, leaving 16 bases unmatched. CDR1 DFQATT and CDR2 SNEGSKA come from the germline V gene (reference sequence). The CDR3 is CSATRAGAVYHEQFF. CDR3 DNA sequence: TGCAGTGCCACTCGGGCGGGAGCGGTTTACCATGAGCAGTTCTTC.

The chain employs TRBV28 and TRBJ2-5; no firm D call. The J call may be mistaken, given a closer DNA end match to TRBJ2-7. Germline CDR1 is MDHEN and CDR2 is SYDVKM. CDR3 length equals 11 residues. The CDR3 sequence: CASRTFHEQYF. The DNA for the CDR3 is TGTGCCAGCAGAACCTTCCACGAGCAGTACTTC.

This clonotype was recorded many times. The rearrangement uses TRBV29-1 and TRBJ2-7; perhaps TRBD1 as D (5 bases). From germline, CDR1 is SQVTM and CDR2 ANQGSEA. The CDR3 is made up of 11 amino acids. The germline V and J ends were trimmed by 5 bases and 5 bases, with 10 bases remaining between them. The CDR3 DNA is TGCAGCGTTCTCAGGGTTGACGAGCAGTACTTC. This sequence encodes CSVLRVDEQYF.

V gene TRBV28 combines with J gene TRBJ2-7; a possible D gene is TRBD1 (5 bases). CDR3 length: 14 amino acids. Germline loops: CDR1 MDHEN, CDR2 SYDVKM. The ends were cut back, 7 bases at V and 0 bases at J, with 13 bases in the middle. CDR3 sequence reads: CASKTPGISYEQYF. The CDR3 DNA is TGTGCCAGCAAGACCCCAGGGATCTCCTACGAGCAGTACTTC.

The sample holds a few counts of this clonotype. The chain carries TRBV7-2 and TRBJ2-5, with TRBD2 matching 8 bases. The tail of the sequence fits TRBJ2-7 better, so the J call may be wrong. Germline V gives CDR1 SGHTA, CDR2 FQGNSA. CDR3 length: 15 residues. The CDR3 sequence is CASSLRGLAGREQYF. The CDR3 DNA reads as TGTGCCAGCAGCTTGAGGGGGTTAGCGGGACGCGAGCAGTACTTC.

Comments on this clonotype: The CDR3 end shows no conserved phenylalanine or tryptophan, and so a read error is likely. CDR3 loop: CASSQQDYKNIQYY. In DNA, the CDR3 is TGTGCCAGCAGCCAACAGGATTACAAAAACATTCAGTACTAC. This chain joins TRBV14 and TRBJ2-4; no reliable D call. CDR1 and CDR2 from the germline V gene are SGHDN and FVKESK. The CDR3 totals 14 residues. Trimming left V 2 bases short and J 3 bases short, with 8 bases between.

This clonotype was seen repeatedly, ten times or more. This chain connects TRBV20-1 to TRBJ2-3; D is perhaps TRBD1 (6 bases). Trimming stripped 6 bases from V and 0 bases from J, with 10 bases between. This CDR3 spans 13 amino acids. Germline-derived CDR1 and CDR2 are DFQATT and SNEGSKA (reference sequence). The CDR3 spells CSAQRGSTDTQYF. The CDR3 region has the DNA TGCAGTGCCCAGAGGGGGAGCACAGATACGCAGTATTTT.

Here the CDR3 reads CASSQDRDRRTDTQYF. The CDR3, as DNA: TGCGCCAGCAGCCAAGACCGGGACAGACGGACAGATACGCAGTATTTT. This chain uses TRBV4-3 with TRBJ2-3; TRBD1 aligns across 7 bases. V lost 0 bases to trimming and J lost 3 bases; unmatched junction nucleotides: 6. The CDR3 length is 16 residues. In germline, CDR1 is LGHNA, CDR2 YSLEER.

This clonotype was found many times. The chain uses TRBV7-2 and TRBJ2-7; D is ambiguous. Germline V gene sequence: CDR1 SGHTA, CDR2 FQGNSA. V was cut by 2 bases and J by 2 bases, with 10 bases left in between. The length of the CDR3 is 14 residues. Here the CDR3 DNA reads TGTGCCAGCAGCTTATCACCTGAGACCTACGAGCAGTACTTC. Translation gives CASSLSPETYEQYF.

For this clonotype: Since no conserved phenylalanine or tryptophan closes the CDR3, a read error is the likely cause. The rearrangement links TRBV15 to TRBJ2-1, with D perhaps assigned TRBD1 or TRBD2 (5 bases each). Trimming cost V 3 bases and J 4 bases, with 10 bases left between them. The CDR3 length is 14 residues. Per the germline V gene, CDR1 is LNHNV and CDR2 is YYDKDF (reference sequence). CDR3 sequence: CATSSGKGYNEQFV. CDR3 DNA sequence: TGTGCCACCAGCAGCGGGAAGGGGTACAATGAGCAGTTCGTC.

A few counts support this clonotype. The chain couples TRBV6-5 to TRBJ1-4, with TRBD1 identical over 8 bases. The germline V gene encodes CDR1 MNHEY and CDR2 SVGAGI. CDR3 length: 17 amino acids. V gave up 0 bases and J gave up 7 bases; unmatched junction bases: 10. CDR3 sequence (DNA): TGTGCCAGCAGTTACTCGATGTTGAACAGGGGGGTTGAAAAACTGTTTTTT. Translation gives CASSYSMLNRGVEKLFF.

This clonotype has more than one count but fewer than ten. This chain connects TRBV4-3 to TRBJ1-1; possibly TRBD1 for D (5 bases). The CDR3 sequence is 16 residues long. Germline V CDR1 and CDR2: LGHNA, YSLEER. Deletions cut 0 bases from V and 7 bases from J, with 18 bases between. The CDR3: CASSQDPQGGGDEAFF. CDR3 sequence (DNA): TGCGCCAGCAGCCAAGATCCCCAGGGCGGAGGTGATGAAGCTTTCTTT.